The 30 T cell receptor beta chains given below trace back to one sample, sequenced in a study of CD8 T cells in ankylosing spondylitis. One entry per CDR3 protein results from TCRdb running MiXCR on the 5' RACE reads. Seen here are 230,000 or so distinct CDR3 sequences, roughly a quarter observed once, and the top ten hold roughly 0.67%. Material for sequencing was blood, either unsorted or a sorted T cell fraction (not recorded which). The origin of the receptors is a male donor with ankylosing spondylitis or in good health (not recorded which).

In its sample, this clonotype was seen a few times. This chain joins TRBV24-1 and TRBJ2-1, with 9 positions matching TRBD2. CDR3 length equals 15 residues. CDR1 is KGHDR and CDR2 is SFDVKD in the germline V gene. V lost 2 bases, J lost 9 bases, and 7 bases stayed unmatched. Written as DNA, the CDR3 is TGTGCCACCAGTGATTACGGGACTAGCAACAGTGAGCAGTTCTTC. This codes for CATSDYGTSNSEQFF.

This clonotype was counted many times. The rearrangement joins TRBV5-1 to TRBJ2-5; D is uncertain. Between the trimmed V and J ends, which lost 3 bases and 5 bases, there was a span of 17 bases. Germline CDR1 and CDR2: SGHRS and YFSETQ. The CDR3 length is 15 residues. CDR3 in amino acids: CASSSGWGIMETQYF. In DNA form, the CDR3 reads TGCGCCAGCAGCTCCGGATGGGGTATAATGGAGACCCAGTACTTC.

This clonotype has a count of ten or more. CDR3 sequence: CAISDTGELFF. As DNA, the CDR3 is TGTGCCATCAGTGATACAGGGGAGCTGTTTTTT. The chain is built from TRBV10-3 and TRBJ2-2; the D is unclear. Per germline, CDR1 ENHRY and CDR2 SYGVKD. V was shortened by 3 bases and J by 8 bases, with 4 bases between the two germline ends. The CDR3 runs to 11 residues.

This sequence joins TRBV29-1 and TRBJ2-5, with D tentatively TRBD1 (5 bases). V gave up 1 base and J gave up 4 bases, with 10 bases separating them. The CDR3 spans 13 residues. Germline V lookup: CDR1 SQVTM, CDR2 ANQGSEA. The CDR3 loop is CSVEVGQGETQYF. DNA of the CDR3: TGCAGCGTTGAAGTAGGGCAGGGAGAGACCCAGTACTTC. Based on the CDR3 plus reference TRBV29-1 and TRBJ2-5, the full variable domain is SAVISQKPSRDICQRGTSLTIQCQVDSQVTMMFWYRQQPGQSLTLIATANQGSEATYESGFVIDKFPISRPNLTFSTLTVSNMSPEDSSIYLCSVEVGQGETQYFGPGTRLLVL.

The chain couples TRBV9 to TRBJ2-1, with TRBD1 matching 7 bases. The trim removed 5 bases at V and 3 bases at J, leaving 5 bases unmatched. Germline V lookup: CDR1 SGDLS, CDR2 YYNGEE. There are 14 residues in the CDR3. The CDR3 coding sequence is TGTGCCAGCAGACCCGGGACAGACTACAATGAGCAGTTCTTC. Protein: CASRPGTDYNEQFF.

The chain has TRBV29-1 and TRBJ2-7, with D perhaps TRBD1 or TRBD2 (5 bases each). CDR1 is SQVTM and CDR2 is ANQGSEA in the germline V gene. The CDR3 spans 13 residues. V was trimmed by 5 bases and J by 9 bases, leaving 20 bases between them. CDR3 nucleotides: TGCAGCGTTCACGGGACCGAGGGAGAGGGGCAGTACTTC. Protein: CSVHGTEGEGQYF.

The chain couples TRBV6-1 to TRBJ2-1; maybe TRBD2 (5 bases). The CDR3 length is 14 residues. CDR1 is MNHNS and CDR2 is SASEGT in the germline V gene. With 5 bases removed from V and 2 bases from J, the gap between germline ends came to 10 bases. The CDR3 DNA reads as TGTGCCAGCAGTCGCCGGGGAGCCTACAATGAGCAGTTCTTC. Protein: CASSRRGAYNEQFF.

The chain couples TRBV11-2 to TRBJ2-7, with 8 nucleotides matching TRBD2. The CDR3 consists of 14 residues. The germline CDR1 and CDR2 sequences are SGHAT and FQNNGV. With V trimmed by 5 bases and J by 6 bases, 9 bases remained unmatched. CDR3 sequence (DNA): TGTGCCAGCAGCCCGGGGGGGGCGAGGGGCGAGCAGTACTTC. Its translation is CASSPGGARGEQYF. The entire variable domain, with the rest obtained from reference TRBV11-2 and TRBJ2-7, is as follows: EAGVAQSPRYKIIEKRQSVAFWCNPISGHATLYWYQQILGQGPKLLIQFQNNGVVDDSQLPKDRFSAERLKGVDSTLKIQPAKLEDSAVYLCASSPGGARGEQYFGPGTRLTVT.

This clonotype was found many times. This chain connects TRBV20-1 to TRBJ2-7, with 9 bases that match TRBD1. There are 15 residues in the CDR3. Germline CDR1 is DFQATT and CDR2 is SNEGSKA (reference sequence). V lost 6 bases to trimming and J lost 4 bases; unmatched junction nucleotides: 13. CDR3 sequence: CSAIHTGTGTYEQYF. The CDR3 region has the DNA TGCAGTGCCATCCACACCGGGACAGGGACATACGAGCAGTACTTC.

This clonotype was detected many times. An end of the junction does not agree with germline; a read error may underlie this. Written as DNA, the CDR3 is TGTGCCAGCAGCTTATTCAATGAGCAGTTCTTC. It specifies CASSLFNEQFF. The chain recombines TRBV5-1 with TRBJ2-1; D not resolved. Per germline, CDR1 SGHRS and CDR2 YFSETQ. The CDR3 totals 11 residues.

The rearrangement uses TRBV20-1 and TRBJ1-1; D ambiguous. Germline CDR1 and CDR2: DFQATT and SNEGSKA (reference sequence). The CDR3 sequence is 15 residues long. The V and J ends lost 0 bases and 1 base respectively, with 12 bases between them. CDR3 sequence (DNA): TGCAGTGCTAGAGAGGTTTCGGCCAAGAACACTGAAGCTTTCTTT. Protein sequence: CSAREVSAKNTEAFF.

This chain joins TRBV5-1 and TRBJ2-7; D may be TRBD1 or TRBD2 (6 bases each). The CDR3 has 16 residues. Trimming stripped 3 bases from V and 5 bases from J, with 21 bases between. Germline V lookup: CDR1 SGHRS, CDR2 YFSETQ. CDR3 protein: CASSWGRGQGGNEQYF. The CDR3 DNA follows: TGCGCCAGCAGCTGGGGACGGGGGCAGGGAGGTAACGAGCAGTACTTC.

The chain links TRBV12-3 or TRBV12-4 to TRBJ2-7; 10 bases are a match to TRBD1. CDR3 length: 13 amino acids. V was pared by 7 bases and J by 3 bases, with 3 bases of the junction left unmatched. The CDR3 DNA sequence: TGTGCCAGCACGGGGACAGGGGTCTACGAGCAGTACTTC. Amino acid sequence: CASTGTGVYEQYF.

At least ten counts were recorded for this clonotype. This chain links TRBV20-1 with TRBJ2-2; the D gene is possibly TRBD1 (6 bases). CDR3 size: 13 residues. Trimming cost V 4 bases and J 4 bases, with 10 bases left between them. Germline V CDR1 and CDR2: DFQATT, SNEGSKA (reference sequence). The chain's CDR3 is CSATIQGTGELFF. For the CDR3, the DNA is TGCAGTGCTACAATACAGGGCACCGGGGAGCTGTTTTTT.

This clonotype has more than one count but fewer than ten. The rearrangement uses TRBV20-1 and TRBJ2-3; perhaps TRBD2 as D (5 bases). Trimming left V 1 base short and J 8 bases short, with 10 bases between. The germline gives CDR1 DFQATT, CDR2 SNEGSKA (reference sequence). The CDR3 is 12 amino acids. The CDR3 nucleotides are TGCAGTGCTAGAGGGAGAGAGGGTACGCAGTATTTT. Its translation: CSARGREGTQYF.

This clonotype was recorded a few times. The gene calls are TRBV20-1 and TRBJ2-6; weak D call: TRBD2 (5 bases). Trimming pared 1 base from V and 0 bases from J, leaving 13 bases between. The CDR3 sequence is 17 residues long. Germline values: CDR1 DFQATT, CDR2 SNEGSKA (reference sequence). The CDR3 reads CSARGTGILSGANVLTF. In DNA, the CDR3 is TGCAGTGCTAGAGGGACGGGGATTCTCTCTGGGGCCAACGTCCTGACTTTC.

The V gene is TRBV20-1, the J gene TRBJ2-3, with no clear D. Trimming left V 6 bases short and J 3 bases short, with 19 bases between. CDR1 is DFQATT and CDR2 is SNEGSKA in the germline V gene (reference sequence). The CDR3 runs 15 residues. CDR3 loop: CSARRAGQITDTQYF. The CDR3 DNA reads as TGCAGTGCCAGACGAGCTGGGCAGATAACAGATACGCAGTATTTT.

This clonotype was picked up many times. The chain carries TRBV5-1 and TRBJ2-3; 11 nucleotides line up with TRBD1. This CDR3 is built from 15 residues. Germline V gene lookup returns CDR1 SGHRS and CDR2 YFSETQ. The ends lost 0 bases at V and 6 bases at J; junction bases unmatched: 3. The CDR3 nucleotides are TGCGCCAGCAGCTTGGGGACAGGGGGCATGGATACGCAGTATTTT. Its translation is CASSLGTGGMDTQYF. Combining the CDR3 with reference TRBV5-1 and TRBJ2-3 gives the whole variable domain KAGVTQTPRYLIKTRGQQVTLSCSPISGHRSVSWYQQTPGQGLQFLFEYFSETQRNKGNFPGRFSGRQFSNSRSEMNVSTLELGDSALYLCASSLGTGGMDTQYFGPGTRLTVL.

The table lists this clonotype with many counts. The V call is TRBV10-3, the J call TRBJ2-3, with a weak D call TRBD1 (7 bases). The CDR3 extends over 16 amino acids. V was clipped by 4 bases and J by 1 base, with 15 bases between them. Germline V gives CDR1 ENHRY, CDR2 SYGVKD. The CDR3 sequence is CAISATGDSRTDTQYF. The DNA for the CDR3 is TGTGCCATCAGTGCAACAGGGGACTCCCGCACAGATACGCAGTATTTT.

V usage is TRBV12-3 or TRBV12-4 and J usage is TRBJ1-1; no firm D call. V dropped 1 base and J dropped 0 bases, with 6 bases sitting between them. The CDR3 consists of 14 residues. The CDR3 loop reads CASSLGVVNTEAFF. The CDR3 nucleotides read TGTGCCAGCAGTTTAGGTGTAGTGAACACTGAAGCTTTCTTT.

This clonotype has ten or more counts. The chain joins TRBV20-1 to TRBJ2-3; D not certain. V was clipped by 0 bases and J by 4 bases, with 17 bases between them. The CDR3 totals 16 residues. The germline V gene encodes CDR1 DFQATT and CDR2 SNEGSKA (reference sequence). The CDR3 reads CSARDAALPPPDTQYF. CDR3 coding DNA: TGCAGTGCTAGAGACGCCGCCCTACCACCCCCAGATACGCAGTATTTT.

The chain couples TRBV6-5 to TRBJ2-1, with 14 bases identical to TRBD2. The length of the CDR3 is 15 residues. Germline assignment: CDR1 MNHEY and CDR2 SVGAGI. Trimming removed 4 bases from V and 10 bases from J; junction bases left unmatched: 6. The CDR3 DNA follows: TGTGCCAGCAGTTTCGGGACTAGCGGGGGTAGGGAGCAGTTCTTC. Translation gives CASSFGTSGGREQFF.

The chain carries TRBV29-1 and TRBJ2-2; D is uncertain. The germline gives CDR1 SQVTM, CDR2 ANQGSEA. The V end was cut by 6 bases, the J end by 4 bases, with 18 bases between. This CDR3 is 15 amino acids long. CDR3 amino acids: CSVSIVGRTTGELFF. The CDR3, as DNA: TGCAGCGTCTCAATAGTGGGCAGAACCACCGGGGAGCTGTTTTTT.

The genes are TRBV18 and TRBJ1-4, with no clear D. CDR3 length: 16 residues. V was clipped by 0 bases and J by 7 bases, with 15 bases between them. Germline CDR1 reads KGHSH; CDR2 reads LQKENI. The CDR3 DNA reads as TGTGCCAGCTCACCACCGGAGGGTACCCAACTTGAAAAACTGTTTTTT. Amino acid sequence: CASSPPEGTQLEKLFF.

The rearrangement joins TRBV20-1 to TRBJ1-2, with 8 bases fitting TRBD1. Germline-derived CDR1 and CDR2 are DFQATT and SNEGSKA (reference sequence). V shed 6 bases, J shed 2 bases, and the junction held 8 bases outside the gene matches. The CDR3 consists of 14 residues. In nucleotides, the CDR3 is TGCAGTGCACCGGGACAGGCATCCAACTATGGCTACACCTTC. This encodes CSAPGQASNYGYTF.

This clonotype was detected ten times or more. The chain employs TRBV29-1 and TRBJ1-4; no clear D. This CDR3 comprises 12 residues. V lost 4 bases to trimming and J lost 8 bases, with 11 bases between them. Germline V gene sequence: CDR1 SQVTM, CDR2 ANQGSEA. CDR3 region: CSVAGLSEKLFF. The CDR3 nucleotides read TGCAGCGTTGCTGGCCTATCGGAAAAACTGTTTTTT.

About this clonotype: Since a much larger clone is just one base distant, this may be a read error. This chain connects TRBV20-1 to TRBJ2-3, with D unresolved. Germline-derived CDR1 and CDR2 are DFQATT and SNEGSKA (reference sequence). CDR3 length equals 14 residues. The V end was cut by 0 bases, the J end by 0 bases, with 7 bases between. The DNA for the CDR3 is TGCAGTGCTAGAGATTTCCGAAGCACAGATACGCAGTATTTT. It specifies CSARDFRSTDTQYF.

The chain links TRBV6-5 to TRBJ2-3, with a tentative D call TRBD2 (6 bases). The CDR3 runs 17 residues. Germline CDR1 MNHEY, CDR2 SVGAGI. The ends were cut back, 4 bases at V and 0 bases at J, with 17 bases in the middle. This chain's CDR3 is CASSSPWVAVSTDTQYF. The CDR3 DNA sequence: TGTGCCAGCAGTTCCCCCTGGGTAGCGGTTAGCACAGATACGCAGTATTTT.

Many counts were recorded for this clonotype. The chain combines TRBV28 with TRBJ2-5; D unclear. Germline lookup yields CDR1 MDHEN and CDR2 SYDVKM. The CDR3 covers 13 residues. Trimming pared 3 bases from V and 5 bases from J, leaving 10 bases between. Here the CDR3 reads CASSFPAVETQYF. The CDR3 nucleotides are TGTGCCAGCAGTTTCCCGGCAGTGGAGACCCAGTACTTC.

This clonotype showed up just a few times. This chain links TRBV20-1 with TRBJ1-2; unclear D gene. The V end was cut by 0 bases, the J end by 4 bases, with 15 bases between. Germline V gives CDR1 DFQATT, CDR2 SNEGSKA (reference sequence). CDR3 length: 15 amino acids. CDR3 nucleotide sequence: TGCAGTGCTAGAGAAGTAGGAGCCAGAACCTATGGCTACACCTTC. Its protein is CSAREVGARTYGYTF.